The present T cell receptor (beta chain) was sequenced within a study of identical twins. This clonotype came up a few times. Germline V gene lookup returns CDR1 SGHVS and CDR2 FQNEAQ. V shed 0 bases and J shed 7 bases, with 4 bases lying between them. The CDR3 loop spans 13 amino acids. MiXCR was run by TCRdb on the 5' RACE reads, yielding one entry per CDR3 protein. The data show roughly 630,000 distinct CDR3 sequences, just over 7% seen once. This same sample was also taken into another study, of yellow fever vaccine responses in identical twins.

The sequencing sample was made of PBMCs. The chain uses TRBV7-8 and TRBJ1-6; D unresolved. The receptor comes from a woman aged 18-29 years in good health. The CDR3, as DNA: TGTGCCAGCAGCTTAGCACGGAATTCACCCCTCCACTTT. This translates into CASSLARNSPLHF.